A selection of T cell receptor beta chains follows, all from one sample in a study of blood T cell repertoires in COVID-19. Sequencing used immunoSEQ multiplex PCR; TCRdb keeps in-frame clones, though not all of them. The data hold over 150,000 clones, with 80% to 90% observed a single time. Source material: peripheral blood. The receptors derive from a man aged 35-49 years with acute or convalescent COVID-19. The CDR3 runs from the conserved cysteine through the conserved F or W. A D gene is named only where the DNA matches it firmly. Not every row has a clone size; where given, it reads once, few, many or a size class.

D gene: -
V gene: TRBV5-4
J gene: TRBJ2-4
clone size: -
CDR3 DNA: TGTGCCAGCAGCTTTCAAGGCGGAAAAAACATTCAGTACTTC
CDR3 protein: CASSFQGGKNIQYF

D gene: TRBD1
V gene: TRBV13
J gene: TRBJ2-7
clone size: -
CDR3 DNA: TGTGCCAGCAGCTTACGACAGGGATCCTACGAGCAGTACTTC
CDR3 protein: CASSLRQGSYEQYF

D gene: -
V gene: TRBV6-1
J gene: TRBJ1-1
clone size: -
CDR3 DNA: TGTGCCAGCAGTGTTCAAGCCGGGACTCGTTACACTGAAGCTTTCTTT
CDR3 protein: CASSVQAGTRYTEAFF

D gene: TRBD2
V gene: TRBV5-1
J gene: TRBJ2-1
clone size: -
CDR3 DNA: TGCGCCAGCAGCCCGGGGGAGCGGGGATACAATGAGCAGTTCTTC
CDR3 protein: CASSPGERGYNEQFF

D gene: -
V gene: TRBV7-2
J gene: TRBJ2-3
clone size: once
CDR3 DNA: TGTGCCAGCAAACTAGGAGGGTTGGGACGCACAGATACGCAGTATTTT
CDR3 protein: CASKLGGLGRTDTQYF

D gene: -
V gene: TRBV7-9
J gene: TRBJ1-1
clone size: -
CDR3 DNA: TGTGCCAGCAGCCCCTCCGGGGTGAACACTGAAGCTTTCTTT
CDR3 protein: CASSPSGVNTEAFF

D gene: -
V gene: TRBV9
J gene: TRBJ2-3
clone size: -
CDR3 DNA: TGTGCCAGCAGCGTAGAACCGAGGACAGATACGCAGTATTTT
CDR3 protein: CASSVEPRTDTQYF

D gene: TRBD1
V gene: TRBV6-6
J gene: TRBJ1-5
clone size: -
CDR3 DNA: TGTGCCAGCAGTTATTTTGAGACAGGGAGCAAGCCCCAGCATTTT
CDR3 protein: CASSYFETGSKPQHF

D gene: TRBD1
V gene: TRBV5-1
J gene: TRBJ2-2
clone size: -
CDR3 DNA: TGCGCCAGTGCCGGGACAGGGGAATCTACCGGGGAGCTGTTTTTT
CDR3 protein: CASAGTGESTGELFF

D gene: -
V gene: TRBV18
J gene: TRBJ2-5
clone size: -
CDR3 DNA: TGTGCCAGCTCACCCACCCTAGGGACCCAGTACTTC
CDR3 protein: CASSPTLGTQYF

D gene: TRBD1
V gene: TRBV28
J gene: TRBJ1-1
clone size: -
CDR3 DNA: TGTGCCAGCACTCAGGAATGGGACAGGGGGAACACTGAAGCTTTCTTT
CDR3 protein: CASTQEWDRGNTEAFF

D gene: TRBD1
V gene: TRBV5-1
J gene: TRBJ1-2
clone size: -
CDR3 DNA: TGCGCCAGCAGCTTGGCCGGGCAGGGGGGAAGCTATGGCTACACCTTC
CDR3 protein: CASSLAGQGGSYGYTF

D gene: -
V gene: TRBV10-2
J gene: TRBJ2-5
clone size: -
CDR3 DNA: TGCGCCAGCAGTGAGAGGGGGGGGGAGACCCAGTACTTC
CDR3 protein: CASSERGGETQYF

D gene: -
V gene: TRBV7-3
J gene: TRBJ2-3
clone size: -
CDR3 DNA: TGTGCCAGCAGCCCCTATGGACGGGAAAGCACAGATACGCAGTATTTT
CDR3 protein: CASSPYGRESTDTQYF

D gene: TRBD1
V gene: TRBV27
J gene: TRBJ1-2
clone size: -
CDR3 DNA: TGTGCCAGCAGTCCCGACAGGGGGATTAACTATGGCTACACCTTC
CDR3 protein: CASSPDRGINYGYTF

D gene: TRBD1
V gene: TRBV5-1
J gene: TRBJ2-2
clone size: -
CDR3 DNA: TGCGCCAGCAGCTCGACACTACCCGGGACAGGGAACACCGGGGAGCTGTTTTTT
CDR3 protein: CASSSTLPGTGNTGELFF

D gene: -
V gene: TRBV6-5
J gene: TRBJ1-6
clone size: few
CDR3 DNA: TGTGCCAGCGGACTCTCCTCCACCTATAATTCACCCCTCCACTTT
CDR3 protein: CASGLSSTYNSPLHF

D gene: -
V gene: TRBV6-5
J gene: TRBJ1-1
clone size: -
CDR3 DNA: TGTGCCAGCAGTAGTCCAGGGAGGTGGAACACTGAAGCTTTTTTT
CDR3 protein: CASSSPGRWNTEAFF

D gene: -
V gene: TRBV7-2
J gene: TRBJ2-5
clone size: -
CDR3 DNA: TGTGCCAGCAGCCTAGGCCCACAGGAGACCCAGTACTTC
CDR3 protein: CASSLGPQETQYF

D gene: TRBD1
V gene: TRBV5-4
J gene: TRBJ1-6
clone size: -
CDR3 DNA: TGTGCCAGCAGCTTGGCAACAGGGGGCGGATCACCCCTCCACTTT
CDR3 protein: CASSLATGGGSPLHF

D gene: -
V gene: TRBV9
J gene: TRBJ1-2
clone size: -
CDR3 DNA: TGTGCCAGCAGCTCCACCCCGGACACAAACTATGGCTACACCTTC
CDR3 protein: CASSSTPDTNYGYTF

D gene: -
V gene: TRBV6-5
J gene: TRBJ2-2
clone size: -
CDR3 DNA: TGTGCCAGCAGTACGGCGGCGGGGAACACCGGGGAGCTGTTTTTT
CDR3 protein: CASSTAAGNTGELFF

D gene: TRBD1
V gene: TRBV24-1
J gene: TRBJ2-7
clone size: -
CDR3 DNA: TGTGCCACCAGTGATTCCGACAGGGGCGAGCAGTACTTC
CDR3 protein: CATSDSDRGEQYF

D gene: TRBD1
V gene: TRBV2
J gene: TRBJ1-3
clone size: -
CDR3 DNA: TGTGCCAGCAGCGGTTCCGGGACAGTCTCTGGAAACACCATATATTTT
CDR3 protein: CASSGSGTVSGNTIYF

D gene: TRBD1
V gene: TRBV7-9
J gene: TRBJ2-5
clone size: -
CDR3 DNA: TGTGCCAGCAGGTTTGGACAGGGAGAGACCCAGTACTTC
CDR3 protein: CASRFGQGETQYF

D gene: -
V gene: TRBV14
J gene: TRBJ1-6
clone size: once
CDR3 DNA: TGTGCCAGCAGCCGGATGGACACAAAGTATAATTCACCCCTCCACTTT
CDR3 protein: CASSRMDTKYNSPLHF

D gene: -
V gene: TRBV3-1/TRBV3-2
J gene: TRBJ2-5
clone size: once
CDR3 DNA: TGTGCCAGCAGCCAAGGGCCCGGGAGCGAAAAGACCCAGTACTTC
CDR3 protein: CASSQGPGSEKTQYF

D gene: -
V gene: TRBV12-3/TRBV12-4
J gene: TRBJ1-2
clone size: -
CDR3 DNA: TGTGCCAGCAGCCTGAGGCATGGCTACACCTTC
CDR3 protein: CASSLRHGYTF

D gene: -
V gene: TRBV28
J gene: TRBJ1-3
clone size: -
CDR3 DNA: TGTGCCAGCAGTTTGGAGAATTTT
CDR3 protein: CASSLENF

D gene: -
V gene: TRBV7-2
J gene: TRBJ1-6
clone size: -
CDR3 DNA: TGTGCCAGCAGCTCGCTCGACAGGCCAGAGGATTCACCCCTCCACTTT
CDR3 protein: CASSSLDRPEDSPLHF

D gene: -
V gene: TRBV10-3
J gene: TRBJ1-5
clone size: -
CDR3 DNA: TGTGCCATCAGTGATAAACAAGGTGGGCAGGTGGCCAATCAGCCCCAGCATTTT
CDR3 protein: CAISDKQGGQVANQPQHF

D gene: -
V gene: TRBV19
J gene: TRBJ2-2
clone size: -
CDR3 DNA: TGTGCCAGTAGTACCGGACAGACGAACACCGGGGAGCTGTTTTTT
CDR3 protein: CASSTGQTNTGELFF

D gene: -
V gene: TRBV6-5
J gene: TRBJ1-5
clone size: -
CDR3 DNA: TGTGCCAGCAGTTACTCCAGGACAGACAATCAGCCCCAGCATTTT
CDR3 protein: CASSYSRTDNQPQHF

D gene: TRBD2
V gene: TRBV2
J gene: TRBJ2-1
clone size: once
CDR3 DNA: TGTGCCAGCAGTGAGGTGTTAGCGGGTACATACAATGAGCAGTTCTTC
CDR3 protein: CASSEVLAGTYNEQFF

D gene: -
V gene: TRBV6-5
J gene: TRBJ1-4
clone size: few
CDR3 DNA: TGTGCCAGCAGAAGAGATGCAAAACTGTTTTTT
CDR3 protein: CASRRDAKLFF

D gene: -
V gene: TRBV6-5
J gene: TRBJ1-4
clone size: -
CDR3 DNA: TGTGCCAGCAGCCAAGATAAGGGGGTGGTTGAAAAACTGTTTTTT
CDR3 protein: CASSQDKGVVEKLFF

D gene: TRBD1
V gene: TRBV19
J gene: TRBJ2-7
clone size: -
CDR3 DNA: TGTGCCAGTAGTATGGGGACAGGGGCCCCCTACGAGCAGTACTTC
CDR3 protein: CASSMGTGAPYEQYF

D gene: -
V gene: TRBV2
J gene: TRBJ1-6
clone size: -
CDR3 DNA: TGTGCCAGCAGTCGCCCGGGAACGGGTTCACCCCTCCACTTT
CDR3 protein: CASSRPGTGSPLHF

D gene: -
V gene: TRBV10-3
J gene: TRBJ2-7
clone size: -
CDR3 DNA: TGTGCCATCAGAGACGGGGTCTCCTACGAGCAGTACTTC
CDR3 protein: CAIRDGVSYEQYF

D gene: -
V gene: TRBV5-4
J gene: TRBJ1-6
clone size: -
CDR3 DNA: TGTGCCAGCAGCTTGGCAGGGGCCCAGGGTTCACCCCTCCACTTT
CDR3 protein: CASSLAGAQGSPLHF

D gene: -
V gene: TRBV11-2
J gene: TRBJ2-7
clone size: -
CDR3 DNA: TGTGCCAGCAGCTTAGTCGGGGAGCAGTACTTC
CDR3 protein: CASSLVGEQYF

D gene: -
V gene: TRBV4-1
J gene: TRBJ1-1
clone size: -
CDR3 DNA: TGCGCCAGCAGCCGATTCACAGGCATGAACACTGAAGCTTTCTTT
CDR3 protein: CASSRFTGMNTEAFF

D gene: -
V gene: TRBV7-8
J gene: TRBJ1-6
clone size: -
CDR3 DNA: TGTGCCAGCAGCTTAGCTGTATCAGTCCAGGGTTCACCCCTCCACTTT
CDR3 protein: CASSLAVSVQGSPLHF

D gene: -
V gene: TRBV6-6
J gene: TRBJ1-6
clone size: few
CDR3 DNA: TGTGCCAGCAGTTACGAGTCGGATTCACCCCTCCACTTT
CDR3 protein: CASSYESDSPLHF

D gene: TRBD1
V gene: TRBV28
J gene: TRBJ1-5
clone size: once
CDR3 DNA: TGTGCCAGCAGCTGGACAGGGGGTTATAGCAATCAGCCCCAGCATTTT
CDR3 protein: CASSWTGGYSNQPQHF

D gene: TRBD1
V gene: TRBV28
J gene: TRBJ2-7
clone size: -
CDR3 DNA: TGTGCCAGCAGCCTCGACTGGTCGGGACAGACCTCCTACGAGCAGTACTTC
CDR3 protein: CASSLDWSGQTSYEQYF

D gene: -
V gene: TRBV4-1
J gene: TRBJ2-1
clone size: -
CDR3 DNA: TGCGCCAGCAGCCAAAAGGAGGGCAGCTCCTACAATGAGCAGTTCTTC
CDR3 protein: CASSQKEGSSYNEQFF

D gene: -
V gene: TRBV19
J gene: TRBJ1-5
clone size: -
CDR3 DNA: TGTGCCAGTAGTAGACAGCTGGCAGGCAATCAGCCCCAGCATTTT
CDR3 protein: CASSRQLAGNQPQHF

D gene: TRBD1
V gene: TRBV3-1/TRBV3-2
J gene: TRBJ1-2
clone size: -
CDR3 DNA: TGTGCCAGCAGCCTAAGACAGGGACATGGCTACACCTTC
CDR3 protein: CASSLRQGHGYTF

D gene: -
V gene: TRBV5-3
J gene: TRBJ1-1
clone size: -
CDR3 DNA: TGTGCCAGAAGCTTGGTCGAGCCCCCACCGCGGAACACTGAAGCTTTCTTT
CDR3 protein: CARSLVEPPPRNTEAFF

D gene: TRBD1
V gene: TRBV7-9
J gene: TRBJ2-7
clone size: once
CDR3 DNA: TGTGCCAGCGGCTACTTTACTACAGGGGGTCGCAACGAGCAGTACTTC
CDR3 protein: CASGYFTTGGRNEQYF